The rows below give T cell receptor beta chains drawn from one sample of a study of T cell responses to AZD1222 COVID-19 vaccine. Assay used: immunoSEQ multiplex PCR; TCRdb lists only in-frame clones, some missing. The table has roughly 62,000 clones, 76% seen once. Sample: peripheral blood, taken on day 0 of AZD1222 vaccination. These receptors were collected from an adult in good health. Both conserved end residues are part of each CDR3. The D gene is left open where the match is weak. Some rows have no size entry. The others give once, few or many, or a class for an expanded clone.

TRBJ1-2,.,TRBV18,TRBD1,TGTGCCAGCTCACTAAACCGGGACAGGGAAGAGTTCAGGAGAAGCTACACCTTC,CASSLNRDREEFRRSYTF
TRBJ2-2,.,TRBV5-1,.,TGCGCCAGCAGCTTGCGCCAGTCCACCGGGGAGCTGTTTTTT,CASSLRQSTGELFF
TRBJ1-2,.,TRBV27,TRBD1,TGTGCCAGCAGTCTTCCAGGGGGAAGGGGCTACACCTTC,CASSLPGGRGYTF
TRBJ1-3,.,TRBV9,.,TGTGCCAGCAGCGCGAGGACCTCCTCTGGAAACACCATATATTTT,CASSARTSSGNTIYF
TRBJ1-2,.,TRBV7-2,TRBD1,TGTGCCAGCAGCTTAGGAGGGACAGGGACGGGCGGCTACACCTTC,CASSLGGTGTGGYTF
TRBJ1-1,.,TRBV4-3,.,TGCGCCAGCAGCCAAGATTTGGGTTCCCGGTGGACTTTCTTT,CASSQDLGSRWTFF
TRBJ1-1,.,TRBV15,.,TGTGCCACCAGCAGAGAGGACGGTTCGAACACTGAAGCTTTCTTT,CATSREDGSNTEAFF
TRBJ1-3,.,TRBV7-2,.,TGTGCCAGCAGCTTAGTTGGGGGCTCTGGAAACACCATATATTTT,CASSLVGGSGNTIYF
TRBJ2-2,.,TRBV28,.,TGTGCCAGCAGTCTCACAGGCCCCGGGGAGCTGTTTTTT,CASSLTGPGELFF
TRBJ1-4,.,TRBV30,TRBD1,TGTGCCTGGAGTGGGAGGACAGGAGTTTGGGGAAAACTGTTTTTT,CAWSGRTGVWGKLFF
TRBJ1-4,.,TRBV5-6,TRBD1,TGTGCCAGCAGCTTGGGTCCAGGGGGCCGTGAAAAACTGTTTTTT,CASSLGPGGREKLFF
TRBJ2-6,.,TRBV7-3,.,TGTGCCAGCACCGCGGGGTCCCCAGCTGGGGCCAACGTCCTGACTTTC,CASTAGSPAGANVLTF
TRBJ2-3,.,TRBV12-3/TRBV12-4,.,TGTGCCAGCAGACTCCAGGGGATGGGGCAGTATTTT,CASRLQGMGQYF
TRBJ2-1,.,TRBV7-9,.,TGTGCCAGCAGCTTCGAATACAATGAGCAGTTCTTC,CASSFEYNEQFF
TRBJ2-2,medium-sized,TRBV19,TRBD2,TGTGCCAGTACTCCCCTAGTCGGGAGGGCCGGGGAGCTGTTTTTT,CASTPLVGRAGELFF
TRBJ1-5,.,TRBV7-9,.,TGTGCCAGCAGCTTAGCTGACGGGCTTCAGCCCCAGCATTTT,CASSLADGLQPQHF
TRBJ1-1,.,TRBV2,.,TGTGCCAGCATGGGGGGGGCTGAAGCTTTCTTT,CASMGGAEAFF
TRBJ1-6,.,TRBV28,.,TGTGCCAGCAGTTTAGGTAATTCACCCCTCCACTTT,CASSLGNSPLHF
TRBJ2-3,.,TRBV5-1,TRBD2,TGCGCCAGCAGCAAATTAGCGGGGGGACGGACAGATACGCAGTATTTT,CASSKLAGGRTDTQYF
TRBJ2-1,.,TRBV7-8,TRBD2,TGTGCCAGCAGCTCCGGACTAGCGGCCTACAATGAGCAGTTCTTC,CASSSGLAAYNEQFF
TRBJ1-2,once,TRBV6-2/TRBV6-3,.,TGTGCCAGCAGCTCACAGGGATATGGCTACACCTTC,CASSSQGYGYTF
TRBJ2-7,once,TRBV6-5,.,TGTGCCAGCAGTTATGTGATCGGGGGATACGAGCAGTACTTC,CASSYVIGGYEQYF
TRBJ2-2,.,TRBV5-1,TRBD2,TGCGCCAGCAGCTGGACCGGGACCCTCGGGAGGGGGGAGCTGTTTTTT,CASSWTGTLGRGELFF
TRBJ2-1,few,TRBV6-2/TRBV6-3,.,TGTGCCAGCAGTTACCGGGGACTGAGCTCCTACAATGAGCAGTTCTTC,CASSYRGLSSYNEQFF
TRBJ2-1,few,TRBV14,TRBD2,TGTGCCAGCAGCCAAGATGGAGATAGCGGGTGGGATGAGCAGTTCTTC,CASSQDGDSGWDEQFF
TRBJ1-3,.,TRBV6-5,.,TGTGCCAGCAGTTACTCTTTCGTCTCTGGAAACACCATATATTTT,CASSYSFVSGNTIYF
TRBJ1-4,.,TRBV24-1,.,TGTGCCACCAGTGATACAGGGCCTTTT,CATSDTGPF
TRBJ1-2,few,TRBV6-5,.,TGTGCCAGCAGTTACGACTCTAACTATGGCTACACCTTC,CASSYDSNYGYTF
TRBJ1-4,.,TRBV7-2,TRBD1,TGTGCCAGCAGCCGGACAGGGGATGAAAAACTGTTTTTT,CASSRTGDEKLFF
TRBJ1-1,.,TRBV10-3,.,TGTGCCATCAGGAGAGGCACTGAAGCTTTCTTT,CAIRRGTEAFF
TRBJ1-6,.,TRBV14,.,TGTGCCAGCAGCCAGGGGTCAAAGGGTGTGGCTGGCAATTCACCCCTCCACTTT,CASSQGSKGVAGNSPLHF
TRBJ1-5,.,TRBV10-3,TRBD1,TGTGCCATCAGGGCCGGGACAGGGCTCAATCAGCCCCAGCATTTT,CAIRAGTGLNQPQHF
TRBJ1-5,.,TRBV5-1,.,TGCGCCAGCAGCTTGGGGCAGGGTCAGCCCCAGCATTTT,CASSLGQGQPQHF
TRBJ2-7,.,TRBV15,TRBD1,TGTGCCACCAGCAGAGCCAGGGGGATTGCCTACGAGCAGTACTTC,CATSRARGIAYEQYF